This T cell receptor beta chain emerged from a study of T cell changes during pregnancy in multiple sclerosis. This table comes from immunoSEQ multiplex PCR, and its TCRdb copy is limited to in-frame clones, with some not included. The sample holds around 61,000 clones, more than 75% seen once. The material sequenced was peripheral blood from another person, used as feeder cells. This receptor was obtained from a human donor whose cells served as feeder cells for cultures in a pregnancy study.

The CDR3 DNA reads TGTGCCAGCAGTGGGTGGACAGGTTCCACCGGGGAGCTGTTTTTT. Protein product: CASSGWTGSTGELFF. This chain uses TRBV6-1 with TRBJ2-2; 7 nucleotides line up with TRBD1. This CDR3 has 15 amino acids. The junction had 6 bases not matched to a gene; V was cut back by 4 bases and J by 4 bases. Germline CDR1 MNHNS, CDR2 SASEGT.